This T cell receptor beta chain was captured by sequencing in a study of blood T cell repertoires in COVID-19. Study context: Acute and convalescent COVID-19 specimens originated in the United States, Italy and Spain. PBMCs, B-cell-depleted T cells, or T cells were the source of the cDNA or gDNA that made up the material.

Authors' processing steps: Reference gene primer amplification gave estimated nucleated cell counts. Profiling relied on immunoSEQ multiplex PCR, and the TCRdb table lists in-frame clones only, not all of them. V and J calls plus clone size are reproduced from that table; the DNA served to infer D and trimming. The sample comprises some 120,000 clones, 85% to 90% of which are singletons, and 19% rests with the top ten. The V gene's germline CDR1 is SEHNR and CDR2 FQNEAQ (reference sequence). Deletions cut 8 bases from V and 6 bases from J, with 22 bases between. The CDR3 spans 15 residues. Material: peripheral blood. This receptor was obtained from a human donor with acute or convalescent COVID-19. The donor label of this sample is uncertain. This sequence joins TRBV7-9 and TRBJ1-2; TRBD1 might be the D (5 bases). The CDR3 nucleotides are TGTGCCAGCCAAAATGGGGCAGATCGACCTAATGGCTACACCTTC. Amino acids: CASQNGADRPNGYTF.